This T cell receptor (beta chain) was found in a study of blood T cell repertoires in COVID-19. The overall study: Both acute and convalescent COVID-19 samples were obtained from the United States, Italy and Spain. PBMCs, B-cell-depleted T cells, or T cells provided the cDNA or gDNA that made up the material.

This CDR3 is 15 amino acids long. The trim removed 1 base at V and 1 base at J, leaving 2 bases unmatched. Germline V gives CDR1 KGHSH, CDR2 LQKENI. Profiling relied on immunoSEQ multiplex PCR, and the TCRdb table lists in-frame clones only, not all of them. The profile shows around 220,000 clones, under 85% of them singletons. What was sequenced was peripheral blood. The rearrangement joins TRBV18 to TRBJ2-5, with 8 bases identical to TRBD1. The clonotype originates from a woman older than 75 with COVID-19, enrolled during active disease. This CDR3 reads CASSPQGQGQETQYF. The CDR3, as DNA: TGTGCCAGCTCACCACAAGGACAGGGCCAAGAGACCCAGTACTTC. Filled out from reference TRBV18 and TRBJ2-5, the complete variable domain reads NAGVMQNPRHLVRRRGQEARLRCSPMKGHSHVYWYRQLPEEGLKFMVYLQKENIIDESGMPKERFSAEFPKEGPSILRIQQVVRGDSAAYFCASSPQGQGQETQYFGPGTRLLVL.